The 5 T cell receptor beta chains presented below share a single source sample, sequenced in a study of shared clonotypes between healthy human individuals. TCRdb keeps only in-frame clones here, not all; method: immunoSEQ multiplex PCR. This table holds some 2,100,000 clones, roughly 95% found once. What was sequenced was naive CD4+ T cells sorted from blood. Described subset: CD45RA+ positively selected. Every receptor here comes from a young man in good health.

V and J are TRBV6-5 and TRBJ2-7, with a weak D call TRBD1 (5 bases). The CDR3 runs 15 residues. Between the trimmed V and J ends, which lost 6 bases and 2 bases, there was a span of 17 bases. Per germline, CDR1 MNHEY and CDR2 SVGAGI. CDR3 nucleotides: TGTGCCAGCAGGACAGCTGACGTGGGGACCTACGAGCAGTACTTC. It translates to CASRTADVGTYEQYF.

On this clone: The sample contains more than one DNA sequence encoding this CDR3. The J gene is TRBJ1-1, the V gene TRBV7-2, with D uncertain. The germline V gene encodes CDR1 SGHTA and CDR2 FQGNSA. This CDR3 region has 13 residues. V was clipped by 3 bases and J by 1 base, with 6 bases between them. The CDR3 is CASSLRRNTEAFF. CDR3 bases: TGTGCCAGCAGCTTGAGACGGAACACTGAAGCTTTCTTT.

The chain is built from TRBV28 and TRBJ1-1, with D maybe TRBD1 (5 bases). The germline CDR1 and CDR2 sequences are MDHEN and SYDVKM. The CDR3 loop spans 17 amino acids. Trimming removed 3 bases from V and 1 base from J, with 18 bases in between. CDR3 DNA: TGTGCCAGCAGTTTGTCAGGGAGGTACCTGAAGAACACTGAAGCTTTCTTT. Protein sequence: CASSLSGRYLKNTEAFF.

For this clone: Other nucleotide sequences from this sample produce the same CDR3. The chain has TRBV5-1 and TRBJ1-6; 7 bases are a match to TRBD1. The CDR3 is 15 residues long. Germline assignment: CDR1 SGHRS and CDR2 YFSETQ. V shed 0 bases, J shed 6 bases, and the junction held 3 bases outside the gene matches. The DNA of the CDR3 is TGCGCCAGCAGCTTGGAGGGGGACAGTAATTCACCCCTCCACTTT. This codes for CASSLEGDSNSPLHF.

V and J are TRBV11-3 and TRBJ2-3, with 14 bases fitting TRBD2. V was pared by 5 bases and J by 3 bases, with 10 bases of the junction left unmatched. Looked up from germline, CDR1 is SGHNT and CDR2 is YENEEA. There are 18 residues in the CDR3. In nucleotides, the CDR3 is TGTGCCAGCAGCCACCGACTAGCGGGAGGGCCATGGACAGATACGCAGTATTTT. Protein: CASSHRLAGGPWTDTQYF.